This T cell receptor beta chain is from a study of blood T cell repertoires in COVID-19. Per the authors' pipeline: For nucleated cells, counts were estimated from reference gene primer amplification. The protocol was immunoSEQ multiplex PCR, while the TCRdb copy is restricted to in-frame clones and leaves out a portion. The DNA was the basis for D and trimming; V, J and clone size are from that table. This table holds around 60,000 clones, roughly 74% found once. Trimming stripped 8 bases from V and 6 bases from J, with 21 bases between. Germline CDR1 is MDHEN and CDR2 is SYDVKM. CDR3 length equals 15 residues. This clone was recorded a few times.

The chain joins TRBV28 to TRBJ2-3, with TRBD2 as a possible D gene (5 bases). Sequencing was performed on peripheral blood. The sequence came from a woman aged 80 or older with acute or convalescent COVID-19. The CDR3 here is CASSDSGIPGDTQYF. Written as DNA, the CDR3 is TGTGCCAGCTCCGATTCCGGGATCCCTGGGGATACGCAGTATTTT.